This T cell receptor (beta chain) was recovered during a study of PD-1 blockade in mismatch repair-deficient tumors. The protocol was immunoSEQ multiplex PCR, while the TCRdb copy is restricted to in-frame clones and leaves out a portion. The sample contains 15,000 to 20,000 clones, 84% of which appear only once. The sample here was PBMCs, taken before pembrolizumab treatment. This TCR was recovered from an adult with mismatch repair-deficient cancer.

The CDR3 region has the DNA TGTGCCAGCAGTTTACTAGCGGGAATTTACAATGAGCAGTTCTTC. Translation: CASSLLAGIYNEQFF. The chain combines TRBV27 with TRBJ2-1, with 9 bases matching TRBD2. CDR3 length equals 15 residues. V trimming: 2 bases; J trimming: 4 bases; junction bases outside the gene matches: 3. Germline V gene sequence: CDR1 MNHEY, CDR2 SMNVEV (reference sequence).